The rows below give T cell receptor beta chains drawn from one sample of a study of identical twins. TCRdb processed the 5' RACE reads anew with MiXCR; each CDR3 protein has one entry. The sample lists about 260,000 distinct CDR3 sequences, roughly 7% seen once, with roughly 3.6% in the top ten. These same records also appear under a second study, on yellow fever vaccine responses in identical twins.

Sequencing was carried out using memory (CD45RO+) T cells sorted from blood. The receptors originated from a woman between 18 and 30 years old in good health. The CDR3 runs from the conserved cysteine through the conserved F or W. The D gene is left open where the match is weak. Expanded clones are given a class, and other clones once, few, many or no size at all.

j_call clone_size v_call d_call cdr3_aa cdr3_nt
TRBJ2-1 few TRBV19 . CASTDLHEQFF TGTGCCAGTACCGATCTCCATGAGCAGTTCTTC
TRBJ1-1 many TRBV20-1 TRBD1 CSAGRSGTGSTEAFF TGCAGTGCTGGGAGATCCGGGACAGGGAGCACTGAAGCTTTCTTT
TRBJ2-6 many TRBV2 . CASSDQSGGANVLTF TGTGCCAGCAGTGACCAATCAGGAGGGGCCAACGTCCTGACTTTC
TRBJ2-5 few TRBV6-5 . CASSSRSLMEGQYF TGTGCCAGCAGTTCCAGGTCCCTTATGGAGGGCCAGTACTTC
TRBJ2-5 many TRBV12-3/TRBV12-4 TRBD2 CASSFSGEGTSATQYF TGTGCCAGCAGTTTCTCGGGGGAGGGGACTTCGGCGACCCAGTACTTC
TRBJ1-2 many TRBV6-5 . CASSVTNYGYTF TGTGCCAGCAGCGTTACTAACTATGGCTACACCTTC
TRBJ1-6 few TRBV3-1 TRBD1 CASSQDEGAYSPLHF TGTGCCAGCAGCCAAGATGAGGGGGCTTATTCACCCCTCCACTTT
TRBJ1-1 few TRBV28 . CASRRAEEAFF TGTGCCAGCCGCAGGGCGGAGGAAGCTTTCTTT
TRBJ2-2 . TRBV2 . CASSDLGTSLTGELFF TGTGCCAGCAGTGATCTCGGGACCTCGCTCACCGGGGAGCTGTTTTTT
TRBJ2-2 . TRBV20-1 TRBD2 CSARGRREGRGGELFF TGCAGTGCTAGAGGCCGCCGGGAGGGCCGTGGCGGGGAGCTGTTTTTT
TRBJ2-1 . TRBV7-9 TRBD2 CASSRTRNDPYNEQFF TGTGCCAGCAGTAGGACTAGAAATGATCCTTACAATGAGCAGTTCTTC
TRBJ2-2 few TRBV6-1 . CASSPHPVVASNTGELFF TGTGCCAGCAGTCCACACCCCGTGGTAGCTTCGAACACCGGGGAGCTGTTTTTT
TRBJ2-7 . TRBV16 . CASSQSRGIFSYEQYF TGTGCCAGCAGCCAATCTCGCGGGATATTCTCCTACGAGCAGTACTTC
TRBJ2-5 . TRBV7-9 . CASSFRQGLFQETQYF TGTGCCAGCAGCTTCCGCCAGGGGCTATTCCAAGAGACCCAGTACTTC
TRBJ2-2 many TRBV6-1 . CASPGSPTGATGELFF TGTGCCAGTCCGGGATCGCCTACCGGCGCCACCGGGGAGCTGTTTTTT
TRBJ2-1 few TRBV6-1 . CASKSLIGSGQFF TGTGCCAGCAAGTCCCTCATTGGCAGCGGGCAGTTCTTC
TRBJ2-2 few TRBV7-2 . CASSLERSAPGELFF TGTGCCAGCAGCTTAGAAAGGTCGGCCCCCGGGGAGCTGTTTTTT
TRBJ2-5 few TRBV20-1 TRBD1 CSAMDRGWLAPQETQYF TGCAGTGCCATGGACAGGGGATGGTTAGCGCCTCAAGAGACCCAGTACTTC
TRBJ1-1 many TRBV19 . CASSMGASVEWNTEAFF TGTGCCAGTAGTATGGGGGCAAGCGTGGAGTGGAACACTGAAGCTTTCTTT
TRBJ2-7 . TRBV11-1 TRBD1 CASSFAQGVHEQYF TGTGCCAGCAGCTTTGCACAGGGGGTCCACGAGCAGTACTTC
TRBJ2-3 many TRBV5-1 . CASSGGTPTDTQYF TGCGCCAGCAGCGGCGGGACTCCTACAGATACGCAGTATTTT
TRBJ2-3 many TRBV7-8 TRBD1 CASSLSEGANTQYF TGTGCCAGCAGCTTATCCGAGGGGGCGAATACGCAGTATTTT
TRBJ1-2 few TRBV5-1 TRBD1 CASRWTGDDNYGYTF TGCGCCAGCAGATGGACAGGGGACGATAACTATGGCTACACCTTC
TRBJ1-1 many TRBV10-2 . CASSGQGMNTEAFF TGCGCCAGCAGTGGTCAGGGGATGAACACTGAAGCTTTCTTT
TRBJ2-5 few TRBV20-1 . CSASMGLETQYF TGCAGTGCTAGTATGGGGCTTGAGACCCAGTACTTC
TRBJ2-2 . TRBV7-9 TRBD1 CASSLQGAETGELFF TGTGCCAGCAGCTTACAGGGGGCAGAAACCGGGGAGCTGTTTTTT
TRBJ2-5 few TRBV18 . CASSPTQETQYF TGTGCCAGCTCACCGACACAAGAGACCCAGTACTTC
TRBJ1-5 many TRBV10-3 . CAISAGKSDQPQHF TGTGCCATCAGCGCAGGGAAATCGGATCAGCCCCAGCATTTT
TRBJ2-1 many TRBV11-2 TRBD2 CASSFGWEGTYNEQFF TGTGCCAGCAGCTTTGGATGGGAGGGCACCTACAATGAGCAGTTCTTC
TRBJ1-2 many TRBV20-1 TRBD1 CSAGPKGQSNYGYTF TGCAGTGCCGGCCCTAAGGGACAGTCTAACTATGGCTACACCTTC
TRBJ2-5 many TRBV5-1 . CASSLDGGMETQYF TGCGCCAGCAGCTTGGACGGCGGCATGGAGACCCAGTACTTC
TRBJ2-1 . TRBV6-1 . CATQPGEDSSYNEQFF TGTGCCACCCAACCGGGTGAGGATAGCTCCTACAATGAGCAGTTCTTC
TRBJ2-1 . TRBV3-1 TRBD2 CASSHGGGGYNEQFF TGTGCCAGCAGCCATGGCGGGGGAGGCTACAATGAGCAGTTCTTC
TRBJ2-5 many TRBV5-6 TRBD1 CASSLGQGVQETQYF TGTGCCAGCAGCTTGGGACAGGGCGTCCAAGAGACCCAGTACTTC
TRBJ1-2 many TRBV10-3 . CAISESAQGTYGYTF TGTGCCATCAGTGAGTCGGCTCAGGGCACATATGGCTACACCTTC
TRBJ2-3 few TRBV7-2 . CASSLAGVTDTQYF TGTGCCAGCAGCTTAGCTGGGGTAACAGATACGCAGTATTTT
TRBJ2-2 many TRBV6-1 . CASSPGNRDTGELFF TGTGCCAGCAGTCCCGGCAACAGGGACACCGGGGAGCTGTTTTTT
TRBJ2-1 . TRBV4-1 . CASSQASVSYNEQFF TGCGCCAGCAGCCAAGCTAGCGTCTCCTACAATGAGCAGTTCTTC
TRBJ1-1 few TRBV5-1 . CASSLSSGVTEAFF TGCGCCAGCAGCTTGTCCTCCGGTGTCACTGAAGCTTTCTTT
TRBJ2-1 few TRBV24-1 . CATTLDGTTRYNEQFF TGTGCCACCACCTTGGACGGGACAACGAGGTACAATGAGCAGTTCTTC
TRBJ2-2 many TRBV5-1 . CASTPVGVTTGELFF TGCGCCAGCACCCCCGTAGGGGTGACTACCGGGGAGCTGTTTTTT